This TCR beta chain was sequenced during a study of cytomegalovirus exposure and HLA in healthy donors (dated 2017 in TCRdb). Broadly, across the study: According to an earlier analysis of a few hundred of the donors, about 179 million T cells yielded over 100 million unique TCR beta sequences and about 300 Gb of sequence data. An early release that covered several hundred HLA-typed donors contained about 300 gigabases of sequencing data and approximately 85 million unique TCR sequences. Of the roughly 400 genotyped donors, over 80% were placed in the genetic ancestry cluster associated with self-reported Caucasian donors. The study was designed to test whether signatures of past pathogen exposure could be identified by cataloging public T cell receptors. The study profiled the T cell repertoires of some 610 subjects by immunosequencing and related them to cytomegalovirus serostatus. In addition to the first cohort of 666 subjects, a separate validation cohort of approximately 130 different subjects was used. High-throughput TCR immunosequencing, statistical association of individual TCRs with disease status, and machine learning were combined to predict cytomegalovirus infection status. A later analysis re-examined previously published TCR beta repertoires from roughly 720 donors and added high-resolution HLA genotyping to investigate patterns of TCR occurrence. Rather than using new phenotypic data, the later analysis identified candidate immune exposures from TCR beta sequences and from how often those sequences occurred across donors. In an earlier analysis of roughly 600 of the donors, high-throughput TCR beta sequencing was used to judge whether each TCR beta V gene segment behaved as functional or pseudogenic. Donor age, sex, ethnicity and CMV serostatus were compiled together with the repertoire data. In a later genetic analysis, genome-wide SNP genotypes for about 55% of the roughly 670 donors were used, and that subset was treated as a discovery cohort. All discovery cohort repertoires had been generated on a single sequencing platform. Both class I and class II loci were covered by HLA typing, at four-digit resolution. The number of typed donors differed by locus: 629-630 for A, B, C, DRB1 and DQB1; approximately 520 for DQA1; fewer than 610 for DPA1; and roughly 490 for DPB1. A handful of DR-DQ haplotypes were treated as single units for association and clustering because of strong linkage in the cohort. On average, around 200,000 unique TCR beta nucleotide sequences were sequenced per donor among more than 350 genotyped donors of the cohort, with 15% to 20% of those sequences being non-productive.

The paper as a whole reports these results and caveats: Most TCR sequences were observed very rarely across donors, whereas some public TCRs were present in many individuals. A total of 150 to 200 TCR beta chains were listed by the study as associated with cytomegalovirus. A few of the identified cytomegalovirus-associated TCR beta chains were confirmed in vitro to be specific for cytomegalovirus antigens. Only TCR beta chains were sequenced in this cohort, and the absence of alpha or paired-chain data limited detectable features. In a later analysis, HLA-associated TCR beta chains were found to be more clonally expanded and to have lower generation probabilities than equally common non-associated chains. Presence/absence analyses assumed roughly uniform sequencing depth across donors, an assumption that may not hold. A further reported finding was that TCR beta sequences accurately predicted the HLA-A and HLA-B alleles for most subjects in the first cohort. Specific HLA alleles were associated with 15,000 to 20,000 TCR beta sequences at a false discovery rate of 0.05 in a later analysis. Some 16 rarely observed V segments, including chromosome 9 orphons, were excluded from the earlier analysis of just under 600 of the donors because counts were too low. In a later analysis, TCR association rates were found to vary across HLA loci, with the most associated TCRs seen for DRB1 alleles and the fewest for HLA-C alleles. Some IMGT-functional V segments, including TRBV6-2 and TRBV6-3, could not be distinguished by the 87-base-pair reads and were therefore excluded. In an earlier analysis of about 600 of the donors, most TCR beta V segments appeared in productive rearrangements about 90% or about 30% of the time, broadly matching IMGT annotations. Because some donors lacked HLA typing at each locus, the association tests relied only on the typed subset. In a later analysis, several top co-occurrence clusters were reported to appear linked to parvovirus B19, influenza, CMV and Epstein-Barr virus. According to a later analysis, most CMV-associated TCR beta chains appeared to be HLA-restricted, and the HLA associations seemed to be driven largely by CMV exposure. When HLA alleles, especially DR and DQ, strongly co-occurred, attributing TCR associations to individual alleles was difficult. A cluster of highly shared sequence variants was judged likely to be a technical artifact of the sequencing pipeline. According to a later genetic analysis, donors in an Asian-associated ancestry cluster had fewer N-insertions in productive TCRs than the approximately 670-donor mean. The classifier was reported to diagnose cytomegalovirus status with high specificity and sensitivity in both the original cohort and the validation cohort. The only immune exposure information available for the cohort was CMV serostatus. An association between a missense DCLRE1C variant and V-gene and J-gene trimming of TCR beta chains was found in a later genetic analysis and replicated in an independent cohort. Linkage disequilibrium might explain the correlated functional status among segregating V segments, but an unknown experimental factor could not be excluded. According to the authors, the approach could potentially be generalized to other disease states and immunological phenotypes.

In total, roughly 670 healthy bone marrow donors made up the cohort. At the time of sampling, every cohort member was nominally healthy, though immune exposures that went unrecorded were likely present. The donor tested CMV seropositive and was one of the 289 seropositive cohort members. A peripheral blood sample was provided by each donor, and peripheral blood mononuclear cells were used for TCR beta sequencing. The Qiagen DNeasy Blood Extraction Kit was used to extract genomic DNA from the blood cell samples. CDR1 and CDR2, per the germline V gene, are KGHSH and LQKENI. Germline trimming amounts to 3 bases on V and 5 bases on J, with 7 as the count of junction bases outside the gene matches. The CDR3 runs 15 amino acids, cysteine and phenylalanine included. Only CDR3 DNA remains: 45 bases, in frame from the first base. Concerning this clone: Its antigen is unknown. It has no much larger one-base neighbor in the sample; base qualities were not kept.

Library construction relied on the immunoSEQ multiplex PCR assay. A mixture of 60 forward primers for TCR Vbeta segments and 13 reverse primers for TCR Jbeta segments was used in the multiplex PCR. The CDR3 region of rearranged TCR beta genes was amplified from genomic DNA with a multiplex PCR assay. On the Illumina HiSeq System, the amplified TCR beta libraries were sequenced as 87-base-pair reads. Processing in the source paper ran as follows. A later analysis counted some 74 million unique TCR beta chains across the 650 to 700 repertoires, and some 11 million of these chains were shared by at least two donors. A nearest-neighbor algorithm error-corrected the raw reads and collapsed the reads into unique sequences, merging closely related sequences to remove PCR and sequencing errors. Alignment of CDR3 sequences to IMGT reference sequences was used to assign V, D and J gene segments. Each retained sequence needed at least a six-nucleotide match to both a V gene segment and a J gene segment. Rearrangements were classified as productive when the CDR3 lacked stop codons and remained in frame with V and J, and all other rearrangements were classified as non-productive. Following IMGT convention, CDR3 was defined as the stretch from the second conserved V-encoded cysteine up to the conserved J-encoded phenylalanine. The earlier analysis of roughly 590 of the donors excluded any sequence lacking an unambiguous match to a single V gene segment. In an earlier analysis of around 590 of the donors, a V segment was called functional when productive rearrangements were above 56.7%, and segregating when the standard deviation between donors exceeded 5%. To diagnose cytomegalovirus status from the catalog of TCR beta chain sequences, a statistical classification framework was built. A later analysis assigned V and J genes by comparing TCR nucleotide sequences with IMGT/GENE-DB human TR gene sequences. The TCRdist pipeline was used in a later analysis to assign CDR3 sequences and most-parsimonious VDJ recombination scenarios. In a later analysis, each TCR beta chain was defined by its CDR3 amino acid sequence together with its V-gene family, and reads without a unique V-gene family were excluded. A later analysis removed 550 to 700 highly shared, low-generation-probability nucleotide sequences to deal with suspected cross-contamination and a sequencing artifact. For each public chain, a later analysis derived a clonal expansion index from normalized ranks of inferred template counts within each repertoire. Generation probabilities in a later analysis came from a VDJ recombination model fitted to out-of-frame rearrangements, and those results were checked against IGoR. Hypergeometric tests were used in a later analysis to score TCR-TCR, TCR-HLA and TCR-CMV co-occurrence, with a repertoire-size bias correction applied to the TCR pairs. In a later analysis, false discovery rates were estimated by permuting HLA or CMV assignments 20 times. In a later analysis, co-occurring TCRs were grouped using DBSCAN, with TCRdist sequence similarity added in when clustering inside HLA-allele-positive subsets. For co-occurrence clustering, repertoires with fewer than 30,000 or more than 120,000 public chains were excluded, along with four to six repertoires with anomalous nucleotide sharing. The table was pulled from immuneACCESS by TCRdb, which kept in-frame rearrangements only. Such tables lose some clones; where checked, under half of the loss comes from unresolved V genes, and the rest has no known cause. V, J and clone size were drawn from that table, and D and trimming were deduced from the DNA. The table for this sample lists some 180,000 clones; about 9.4% of them were counted only once. The ten largest clonotypes hold 1% to 1.5% of the sample.

The V and J genes are TRBV18 and TRBJ1-1; TRBD1 matches 9 bases in the middle. The sequencing input was PBMCs. The receptor's source is a woman in her 30s in good health and CMV-seropositive. The CDR3 corresponds to CASSPGQGGKTEAFF. The sequenced DNA is TGTGCCAGCTCACCGGGACAGGGAGGCAAAACTGAAGCTTTCTTT.